This is a list of T cell receptor beta chains from one sample in a study of blood T cell repertoires in COVID-19. Some clones are missing from TCRdb's copy, which holds only in-frame ones; the method was immunoSEQ multiplex PCR. The repertoire holds 350,000 to 450,000 clones, with 85% as singletons. Material for sequencing was peripheral blood. The receptor set was obtained from a woman between 18 and 30 years old with acute or convalescent COVID-19. Each CDR3 is given with its conserved first and last residue. A D gene is named only where the DNA matches it firmly. Size tells how often a clone was seen (once, few, many) or the class of an expanded clone, and some rows leave it out.

few	TRBV11-3	TRBD2	TRBJ2-7	TGTGCCAGCAGCCGAACTAGCGGAGCGGGGTACGAGCAGTACTTC	CASSRTSGAGYEQYF
many	TRBV12-5	NA	TRBJ2-3	TGTGCTAGTGGTTTGGGACAAAACACAGATACGCAGTATTTT	CASGLGQNTDTQYF
NA	TRBV29-1	TRBD1	TRBJ1-4	TGCAGCGTTGAAGATCTTCTTGGACAGGGAGGTGAAAAACTGTTTTTT	CSVEDLLGQGGEKLFF
NA	TRBV12-3/TRBV12-4	NA	TRBJ2-5	TGTGCCAGCAGATACGTAGGGGGGACCCAGTACTTC	CASRYVGGTQYF
NA	TRBV7-2	TRBD1	TRBJ2-7	TGTGCCAGCAGGGGGGGACAGGGATACACTTCAGGGGCCGAGCAGTACTTC	CASRGGQGYTSGAEQYF
few	TRBV7-2	NA	TRBJ2-7	TGTGCCAGCAGCTTCGGCGGGGCGATCTCCTACGAGCAGTACTTC	CASSFGGAISYEQYF
NA	TRBV28	TRBD1	TRBJ2-5	TGTGCCAGCAGCTTACCCCGACAGGGTCAAGGAGAGACCCAGTACTTC	CASSLPRQGQGETQYF
NA	TRBV28	NA	TRBJ1-1	TGTGCCAGCAGTGCCCGTCGGGTTTCGAACACTGAAGCTTTCTTT	CASSARRVSNTEAFF
NA	TRBV5-1	NA	TRBJ2-1	TGCGCCAGCAGCTTAGGGGCCTACAATGAGCAGTTCTTC	CASSLGAYNEQFF
once	TRBV2	NA	TRBJ2-1	TGTGCCAGCAGCTCCCCTAACAATGAGCAGTTCTTC	CASSSPNNEQFF
NA	TRBV30	NA	TRBJ1-1	TGTGCCTGGAGTTTTACAGGGAACACTGAAGCTTTCTTT	CAWSFTGNTEAFF
NA	TRBV28	TRBD1	TRBJ2-7	TGTGCCAGCAGTTCACCGGGACAGGGGATGTTTTTCTCCTACGAGCAGTACTTC	CASSSPGQGMFFSYEQYF
NA	TRBV5-4	TRBD1	TRBJ2-3	TGTGCCAGCAGCCCGGGACAGACAGCAGATACGCAGTATTTT	CASSPGQTADTQYF
NA	TRBV28	TRBD1	TRBJ1-1	TGTGCCAGCAGTTCATCGGACAGGGATGAAGCTTTCTTT	CASSSSDRDEAFF
NA	TRBV6-6	TRBD1	TRBJ1-5	TGTGCCAGCAGTTCGGGACAGGCTAATCAGCCCCAGCATTTT	CASSSGQANQPQHF
NA	TRBV7-6	TRBD1	TRBJ1-2	TGTGCCAGCAGCTTAGGACAGGGGACCTTTAATGATTATGGCTACACCTTC	CASSLGQGTFNDYGYTF
NA	TRBV29-1	TRBD1	TRBJ2-7	TGCAGCGTCGATAGGACAGGGGTACTCTACGAGCAGTACTTC	CSVDRTGVLYEQYF
NA	TRBV6-5	NA	TRBJ1-1	TGTGCCAGCAGTTCCCAAAACACTGAAGCTTTCTTT	CASSSQNTEAFF
NA	TRBV28	NA	TRBJ2-1	TGTGCCAGCAGTTTAGGGGGGAGTGCTAATGAGCAGTTCTTC	CASSLGGSANEQFF
NA	TRBV27	TRBD1	TRBJ2-4	TGTGCCAGCAGTTCCCTTTACAGGGGGCGGGGCAAAAACATTCAGTACTTC	CASSSLYRGRGKNIQYF
NA	TRBV19	TRBD1	TRBJ2-2	TGTGCCAGTAGACAGGGGGTGAACACCGGGGAGCTGTTTTTT	CASRQGVNTGELFF
NA	TRBV5-1	TRBD1	TRBJ2-1	TGCGCCAGCAGAGATTACAGGGGCGTAGGGAATGAGCAGTTCTTC	CASRDYRGVGNEQFF
few	TRBV3-1/TRBV3-2	TRBD1	TRBJ1-1	TGTGCCAGCAGCCTCAGGACAGGGGGCACTGAAGCTTTCTTT	CASSLRTGGTEAFF
NA	TRBV2	TRBD2	TRBJ2-3	TGTGCCGGGGAGCGGGAGGGCCCCGACTATACGCAGTATTTT	CAGEREGPDYTQYF
NA	TRBV19	NA	TRBJ1-1	TGTGCCAGTAGTACCCCGGCGGCAAACACTGAAGCTTTCTTT	CASSTPAANTEAFF
NA	TRBV4-1	NA	TRBJ1-2	TGCGCCAGCAGCCCTACTGACAGCGTCGATGGCTACACCTTC	CASSPTDSVDGYTF
once	TRBV28	TRBD1	TRBJ1-1	TGTGCCAGCAGTGACGTCGACAGGGGTGGCACTGAAGCTTTCTTT	CASSDVDRGGTEAFF
NA	TRBV4-1	NA	TRBJ2-5	TGCGCCAGCAGCTCAGGGGATTCCCAAGAGACCCAGTACTTC	CASSSGDSQETQYF
NA	TRBV6-1	NA	TRBJ2-3	TGTGCCAGCAGTGAAGCTTACAGGGCAGATACGCAGTATTTT	CASSEAYRADTQYF
NA	TRBV29-1	TRBD1	TRBJ2-3	TGCAGCGTTGCCCCCGGGACAGGGCGCACAGATACGCAGTATTTT	CSVAPGTGRTDTQYF
few	TRBV30	TRBD1	TRBJ2-4	TGTGCCTGGCCCGGGACAGGCAAAAACATTCAGTACTTC	CAWPGTGKNIQYF
NA	TRBV10-3	TRBD1	TRBJ1-1	TGTGCCATCAGTGAGTCTGGGACAGGCGATGAAGCTTTCTTT	CAISESGTGDEAFF
NA	TRBV6-5	NA	TRBJ1-1	TGTGCCAGCAGTTACCACCGGGGGAACACTGAAGCTTTCTTT	CASSYHRGNTEAFF
NA	TRBV5-1	TRBD2	TRBJ2-3	TGCGCCAGCAGCCCCCGGACTAGCGGGGGGGCCGTCGCAGATACGCAGTATTTT	CASSPRTSGGAVADTQYF
NA	TRBV4-1	NA	TRBJ2-2	TGCGCCAGCAGCCAAGTCGAGGGCACCGGGGAGCTGTTTTTT	CASSQVEGTGELFF
NA	TRBV7-2	NA	TRBJ1-1	TGTGCCAGCAAGGGACACCAAAACACTGAAGCTTTCTTT	CASKGHQNTEAFF
NA	TRBV11-2	NA	TRBJ1-4	TGTGCCAGCAGCTCTGGACAGTTTAAGGGTTGGGAAAAACTGTTTTTT	CASSSGQFKGWEKLFF
NA	TRBV2	TRBD1	TRBJ2-7	TGTGCCAGCAGTGAAACGAGACAGGGCACTTCAATGGTGCAGTACTTC	CASSETRQGTSMVQYF
NA	TRBV9	TRBD1	TRBJ2-7	TGTGCCAGCAGCGAGGGACAGGGGCCACTTTACGAGCAGTACTTC	CASSEGQGPLYEQYF
NA	TRBV27	NA	TRBJ1-2	TGTGCCAGCACCCCCTCTCCGGGATCCGGCGGCTACACCTTC	CASTPSPGSGGYTF
NA	TRBV6-1	TRBD1	TRBJ1-5	TGTGCCAGCAGTGAGTTTACAGGGGGCGGTCAGCCCCAGCATTTT	CASSEFTGGGQPQHF